The clone carrying this T cell receptor beta chain was observed a handful of times. The target antigen is unknown. CDR3 length equals 15 residues. The ends lost 1 base at V and 3 bases at J; junction bases unmatched: 4. This sample is part of a study of T cell repertoires in cytomegalovirus infection. Study-level information: Both recently identified HLA-C-restricted and well-studied HLA-B-restricted CMV epitopes were used in the study. Both a matching HLA type and CMV infection were indicated by public TCR beta signatures.

TCRdb ran MiXCR on the reads and lists one entry per CDR3 protein. The sample includes approximately 340,000 distinct CDR3 sequences, roughly 29% of them seen just once. Whole-study findings and limits: In two of eight donors, the top clonotype was HLA-C-restricted CMV-specific. People with CMV and the relevant HLA were identified by cumulative public TCR beta family frequency.

The TCR sequence derives from a human donor in good health (CMV status not recorded). Some clones in this sample may be carry-over from other donors' samples. The sample was cultured PBMCs, taken from culture after CMV antigen stimulation. The chain links TRBV5-7 to TRBJ2-1, with TRBD2 matching 7 bases. TRBV5-7 is annotated as an ORF whose role is uncertain. The CDR3 DNA is TGTGCCAGCAGCTTGCGGGAGGTGAACTACAATGAGCAGTTCTTC. Amino acid sequence: CASSLREVNYNEQFF.